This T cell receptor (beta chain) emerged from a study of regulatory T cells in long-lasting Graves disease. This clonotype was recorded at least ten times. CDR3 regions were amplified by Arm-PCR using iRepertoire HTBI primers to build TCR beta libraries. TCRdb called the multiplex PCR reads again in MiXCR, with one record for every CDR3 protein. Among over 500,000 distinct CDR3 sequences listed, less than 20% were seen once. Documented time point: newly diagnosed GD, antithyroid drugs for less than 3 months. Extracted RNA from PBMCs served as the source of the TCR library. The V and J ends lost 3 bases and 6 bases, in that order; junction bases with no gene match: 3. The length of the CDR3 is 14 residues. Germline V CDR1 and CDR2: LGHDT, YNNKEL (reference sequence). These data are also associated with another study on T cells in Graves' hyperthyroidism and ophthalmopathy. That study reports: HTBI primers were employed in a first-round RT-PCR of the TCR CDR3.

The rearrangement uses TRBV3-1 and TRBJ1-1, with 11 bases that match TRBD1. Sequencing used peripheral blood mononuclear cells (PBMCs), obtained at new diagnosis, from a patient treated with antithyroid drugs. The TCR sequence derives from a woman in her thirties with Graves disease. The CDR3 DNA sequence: TGTGCCAGCAGCCAGGGGACAGGGGGTTCTGAAGCTTTCTTT. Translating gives CASSQGTGGSEAFF.